This T cell receptor beta chain was captured in a study of spatial heterogeneity in lung cancer. For the study at large: Matched bulk RNA-seq gave a T cell module score that correlated strongly with tumor-region TCR transcript counts. Whole-study findings and limits: It was found that expanded intratumoral alpha and beta TCR counts tracked tumor mutation counts.

Many counts were recorded for this clonotype. Its antigen is undetermined. TCRdb reanalysed the 5' RACE reads using MiXCR and keeps one entry per CDR3 protein. The table records 12,000 to 15,000 distinct CDR3 sequences, 7.3% of them present only once. The CDR3 runs to 11 residues. The V and J ends lost 6 bases and 5 bases respectively, with 10 bases between them. From germline, CDR1 is DFQATT and CDR2 SNEGSKA (reference sequence). The time point denotes: sample taken at primary tumor resection. The sequence was collected from a male donor with early-stage non-small cell lung cancer. This sequence joins TRBV20-1 and TRBJ1-1, with unresolved D. Sample: lung tumor tissue, taken at surgery. The CDR3 DNA reads as TGCAGTGCCCAGCAAGGTACTGAAGCTTTCTTT. The encoded protein is CSAQQGTEAFF.